These 19 T cell receptor beta chains came from one sample sequenced in a study of blood T cell repertoires in COVID-19 (dated by TCRdb to 2020 to 2021). The library came from the immunoSEQ multiplex PCR assay. TCRdb carries this immuneACCESS record with in-frame sequences only. Its versions omit some clonotypes, under half of them owing to an unresolved V gene in the studies checked, with the rest unexplained. In all, the sample holds roughly 100,000 clones, and around nine tenths of those were seen once. The top ten hold more than 9.5% of the sample. The sequenced sample was peripheral blood. The receptor source for this set is a man aged 80 or over with acute or convalescent COVID-19.

This sequence joins TRBV3-1 (or the pseudogene TRBV3-2) and TRBJ2-4, with unresolved D. The germline CDR1 and CDR2 sequences are LGHDT and YNNKEL (reference sequence). The CDR3 runs to 13 residues. Trimming cost V 1 base and J 8 bases, with 9 bases left between them. The chain's CDR3 is CASSQVGADIQYF. The CDR3, as DNA: TGTGCCAGCAGCCAAGTCGGCGCGGACATTCAGTACTTC.

A single count supports this clone. This chain joins TRBV28 and TRBJ2-5; D possibly corresponds to TRBD2 (6 bases). Looked up from germline, CDR1 is MDHEN and CDR2 is SYDVKM. The V end was cut by 7 bases, the J end by 4 bases, with 22 bases between. This CDR3 region has 16 residues. This CDR3 is CASTLPSHGRGETQYF. CDR3 nucleotides: TGTGCCAGCACCCTACCCAGCCACGGGAGAGGAGAGACCCAGTACTTC. Looking up the rest from reference TRBV28 and TRBJ2-5 gives the full variable domain: DVKVTQSSRYLVKRTGEKVFLECVQDMDHENMFWYRQDPGLGLRLIYFSYDVKMKEKGDIPEGYSVSREKKERFSLILESASTNQTSMYLCASTLPSHGRGETQYFGPGTRLLVL.

The V and J genes are TRBV25-1 and TRBJ1-2, with D maybe TRBD1 (5 bases). Trimming removed 2 bases at V and 4 bases at J, with 14 bases between. The germline V gene has CDR1 MGHDK and CDR2 SYGVNS. The CDR3 extends over 15 amino acids. The CDR3: CASSEPGGGGYGYTF. The CDR3, as DNA: TGTGCCAGCAGTGAACCGGGGGGAGGAGGCTATGGCTACACCTTC.

The J gene is TRBJ2-7, the V gene TRBV3-1 (or the pseudogene TRBV3-2); D unclear. V gave up 4 bases and J gave up 5 bases, with 6 bases separating them. CDR1 is LGHDT, CDR2 YNNKEL, per germline (reference sequence). The CDR3 contains 11 residues. The CDR3 nucleotides read TGTGCCAGCAGCCGCGGCAACGAGCAGTACTTC. This sequence encodes CASSRGNEQYF.

J is TRBJ1-2 and V is TRBV7-2, with unresolved D. Germline V gene lookup returns CDR1 SGHTA and CDR2 FQGNSA. The CDR3 consists of 12 residues. The V end lost 1 base, the J end lost 6 bases, and 6 bases lay between the germline ends. CDR3 sequence (DNA): TGTGCCAGCAGCTTAGTCGGGGATGGCTACACCTTC. Translating gives CASSLVGDGYTF.

The chain recombines TRBV9 with TRBJ2-1; 10 nucleotides line up with TRBD1. This CDR3 has 19 amino acids. V lost 4 bases and J lost 0; bases outside the gene matches: 13. Germline CDR1 SGDLS, CDR2 YYNGEE. CDR3 coding DNA: TGTGCCAGCAGCCCTCGGGACAGGGGAGGCCAGAGCTCCTACAATGAGCAGTTCTTC. It is translated as CASSPRDRGGQSSYNEQFF.

The chain employs TRBV5-1 and TRBJ1-1, with TRBD1 identical over 7 bases. CDR1 and CDR2 (germline): SGHRS, YFSETQ. The J segment lost 1 base and the V segment lost 3 bases, leaving 6 bases of the junction unmatched. This CDR3 spans 15 amino acids. The CDR3 DNA is TGCGCCAGCAGCTCCGTCCGACAGGGGAACACTGAAGCTTTCTTT. It specifies CASSSVRQGNTEAFF.

J is TRBJ2-5 and V is TRBV5-4; 13 positions agree with TRBD2. CDR1 is SGHNT, CDR2 YYREEE, per germline (reference sequence). This CDR3 is 17 amino acids long. V lost 0 bases, J lost 5 bases, and 7 bases stayed unmatched. The CDR3 spells CASSLGGLAGPGETQYF. CDR3 bases: TGTGCCAGCAGCTTGGGGGGACTAGCGGGACCTGGGGAGACCCAGTACTTC.

This sequence joins TRBV2 and TRBJ1-1; D not resolved. The germline V gene has CDR1 SNHLY and CDR2 FYNNEI. V lost 5 bases and J lost 1, with 5 bases in between. The CDR3 length is 12 residues. The DNA for the CDR3 is TGTGCCAGCAGTTATAGGAACACTGAAGCTTTCTTT. As protein: CASSYRNTEAFF. The full variable domain, its missing parts supplied by reference TRBV2 and TRBJ1-1, is EPEVTQTPSHQVTQMGQEVILRCVPISNHLYFYWYRQILGQKVEFLVSFYNNEISEKSEIFDDQFSVERPDGSNFTLKIRSTKLEDSAMYFCASSYRNTEAFFGQGTRLTVV.

The gene calls are TRBV30 and TRBJ1-5, with TRBD1 identical over 7 bases. V was clipped by 3 bases and J by 2 bases; unmatched bases: 4. This CDR3 has 14 residues. Looked up from germline, CDR1 is GTSNPN and CDR2 is SVGIG (reference sequence). CDR3 coding DNA: TGTGCCTGGAGGAACAGGGGAGGCAATCAGCCCCAGCATTTT. Translation gives CAWRNRGGNQPQHF.

DNA for the CDR3: TGTGCCAGCAGCTCCGGGACAGGGAACTATGGCTACACCTTC. Protein product: CASSSGTGNYGYTF. The gene calls are TRBV5-5 and TRBJ1-2; 9 nucleotides match TRBD1. Losses at the gene ends were 3 bases for V and 2 bases for J; bases not matched to a gene: 2. The length of the CDR3 is 14 residues. Germline assignment: CDR1 SGHKS and CDR2 YYEKEE (reference sequence).

V and J are TRBV2 and TRBJ1-3, with 10 bases identical to TRBD1. CDR1 is SNHLY and CDR2 is FYNNEI in the germline V gene. V lost 6 bases and J lost 3; bases outside the gene matches: 5. CDR3 length: 15 residues. The CDR3 nucleotides are TGTGCCAGCAGCCTACGGACAGGGGGTGGAAACACCATATATTTT. Its protein product is CASSLRTGGGNTIYF. The full variable domain, with the rest looked up from reference TRBV2 and TRBJ1-3, is EPEVTQTPSHQVTQMGQEVILRCVPISNHLYFYWYRQILGQKVEFLVSFYNNEISEKSEIFDDQFSVERPDGSNFTLKIRSTKLEDSAMYFCASSLRTGGGNTIYFGEGSWLTVV.

This rearrangement joins TRBV12-3 or TRBV12-4 to TRBJ2-5, with 8 bases that match TRBD2. The trim removed 9 bases at V and 5 bases at J, leaving 5 bases unmatched. This CDR3 contains 12 residues. CDR3 nucleotides: TGTGCCAGTAGCGGGGCCGGGGAGACCCAGTACTTC. Protein: CASSGAGETQYF.

This sequence joins TRBV28 and TRBJ2-7; 8 nucleotides match TRBD2. This CDR3 comprises 15 residues. The V gene's germline CDR1 is MDHEN and CDR2 SYDVKM. The junction had 8 bases not matched to a gene; V was cut back by 6 bases and J by 1 base. DNA of the CDR3: TGTGCCAGCAGGGGCCCGGCGGGAGGATCCTACGAGCAGTACTTC. Its translation: CASRGPAGGSYEQYF.

This chain joins TRBV4-1 and TRBJ1-3; D remains unclear. CDR1 is MGHRA and CDR2 is YSYEKL in the germline V gene. The CDR3 loop spans 16 amino acids. Deletions cut 1 base from V and 0 bases from J, with 10 bases between. The CDR3 DNA reads TGCGCCAGCAGCCAAGGTTCACAGAACTCTGGAAACACCATATATTTT. Translating it yields CASSQGSQNSGNTIYF.

The V gene is TRBV18, the J gene TRBJ2-3; a weak D match, TRBD1 (6 bases). Between the trimmed V and J ends, which lost 3 bases and 2 bases, there was a span of 18 bases. The CDR3 runs to 17 residues. Germline CDR1 KGHSH, CDR2 LQKENI. The CDR3 loop reads CASSPSSPRGSTDTQYF. DNA of the CDR3: TGTGCCAGCTCACCTTCCTCGCCCAGGGGTTCCACAGATACGCAGTATTTT. The full variable domain, with the rest looked up from reference TRBV18 and TRBJ2-3, is NAGVMQNPRHLVRRRGQEARLRCSPMKGHSHVYWYRQLPEEGLKFMVYLQKENIIDESGMPKERFSAEFPKEGPSILRIQQVVRGDSAAYFCASSPSSPRGSTDTQYFGPGTRLTVL.

V is TRBV5-1 and J is TRBJ1-2, with unresolved D. The CDR3 runs 14 residues. CDR1 and CDR2 from the germline V gene are SGHRS and YFSETQ. The V and J ends lost 2 bases and 4 bases respectively, with 12 bases between them. The chain's CDR3 is CASSLDPGGYGYTF. For the CDR3, the DNA is TGCGCCAGCAGCTTAGACCCCGGCGGCTATGGCTACACCTTC. The entire variable domain, with the rest obtained from reference TRBV5-1 and TRBJ1-2, is as follows: KAGVTQTPRYLIKTRGQQVTLSCSPISGHRSVSWYQQTPGQGLQFLFEYFSETQRNKGNFPGRFSGRQFSNSRSEMNVSTLELGDSALYLCASSLDPGGYGYTFGSGTRLTVV.

This clone was recorded only once. CDR3 sequence reads: CASSFTGAPEPQHF. CDR3 nucleotide sequence: TGTGCCAGCAGCTTTACAGGGGCGCCTGAGCCCCAGCATTTT. The V gene is TRBV7-2, the J gene TRBJ1-5; 7 bases match TRBD1. Looked up from germline, CDR1 is SGHTA and CDR2 is FQGNSA. Trimming cost V 3 bases and J 8 bases; bases outside gene matches: 7. The CDR3 length is 14 residues.

The genes are TRBV7-6 and TRBJ2-2, with 13 bases that match TRBD2. Germline V gene sequence: CDR1 SGHVS, CDR2 FNYEAQ. Germline trimming cut 5 bases from V and 5 bases from J; bases unmatched to any gene: 5. The CDR3 totals 16 residues. The CDR3, as DNA: TGTGCCAGCAGCCCGGGACTAGCGGGGTGGACCGGGGAGCTGTTTTTT. This translates into CASSPGLAGWTGELFF.